A selection of T cell receptor beta chains follows, all from one sample in a study of blood T cell repertoires in COVID-19. Using immunoSEQ multiplex PCR, the repertoire was profiled, and TCRdb retains in-frame clones only, with some absent. The repertoire consists of a few hundred thousand clones, with around 87% occurring once and the leading ten covering around 2.5%. The sample comprised peripheral blood. The receptors originated from a woman aged 50 to 60 with acute or convalescent COVID-19. The CDR3 runs from the conserved cysteine through the conserved F or W. The order of the fields is CDR3 length, clone size, D gene, J gene, V gene, CDR3 DNA, CDR3 protein. A D gene is named only where the DNA matches it firmly. Clone size is shown for a subset of rows, as once, few, many or a class of expanded clone.

15,NA,TRBD1,TRBJ1-4,TRBV6-5,TGTGCCAGCAGCAGACAGGGGGCGCCGGGCGAAAAACTGTTTTTT,CASSRQGAPGEKLFF
12,few,NA,TRBJ1-4,TRBV30,TGTGCCTGGAGTTCCCTGGGGCCGAAACTGTTTTTT,CAWSSLGPKLFF
15,NA,NA,TRBJ2-7,TRBV7-6,TGTGCCAGCAGCCCCCCGGAGGGGGCGACTGACGAGCAGTACTTC,CASSPPEGATDEQYF
17,NA,TRBD2,TRBJ2-5,TRBV3-1/TRBV3-2,TGTGCCAGCAGCCAAGATCAGGTGCGGGAGGGCCGGGAGACCCAGTACTTC,CASSQDQVREGRETQYF
15,NA,NA,TRBJ1-6,TRBV7-8,TGTGCCAGCAGCCCCGACCGGGACTATAATTCACCCCTCCACTTT,CASSPDRDYNSPLHF
20,once,TRBD2,TRBJ2-5,TRBV4-1,TGCGCCAGCAGCCAAGCCCCCAGCGAGTTAATAGCGGGAGTACAAGAGACCCAGTACTTC,CASSQAPSELIAGVQETQYF
15,NA,NA,TRBJ2-1,TRBV9,TGTGCCAGCAGCAATAACGAGGCCGGGTACAATGAGCAGTTCTTC,CASSNNEAGYNEQFF
16,once,NA,TRBJ2-6,TRBV7-6,TGTGCCAGCAGCTTCTTACGTAGCTCTGGGGCCAACGTCCTGACTTTC,CASSFLRSSGANVLTF
12,NA,NA,TRBJ2-7,TRBV18,TGTGCCAGCTCACGAGATTCCTACGAGCAGTACTTC,CASSRDSYEQYF
14,NA,NA,TRBJ1-5,TRBV27,TGTGCCAGCAGTTTCAGGGCGGGCAATCAGCCCCAGCATTTT,CASSFRAGNQPQHF
16,once,TRBD1,TRBJ2-7,TRBV7-8,TGTGCCAGCAGCGATTGGCCGGGACAGGGGAATGAAGAGCAGTACTTC,CASSDWPGQGNEEQYF
16,NA,TRBD1,TRBJ2-1,TRBV19,TGTGCCAGCAAACCTCCGGGGGGACAGGGGGACAATGAGCAGTTCTTC,CASKPPGGQGDNEQFF
19,NA,TRBD2,TRBJ2-7,TRBV7-2,TGTGCCAGCAGCTTAGGAATTCGGCGACTAGCGGACCACTCCTACGAGCAGTACTTC,CASSLGIRRLADHSYEQYF
19,NA,TRBD2,TRBJ2-5,TRBV24-1,TGTGCCACCAGTGACCCTACGGCTAGCGGGAGGGCCGGGCAAGAGACCCAGTACTTC,CATSDPTASGRAGQETQYF
14,NA,NA,TRBJ1-5,TRBV30,TGTGCCTGGAGTGTAGGGGAGGGCAATCAGCCCCAGCATTTT,CAWSVGEGNQPQHF
13,NA,NA,TRBJ1-1,TRBV11-2,TGTGCCAGCAGCTTGGACAGGAACACTGAAGCTTTCTTT,CASSLDRNTEAFF
15,NA,TRBD1,TRBJ2-1,TRBV5-1,TGCGCCAGCAGCCTGGCGGACAGGGCTTACAATGAGCAGTTCTTC,CASSLADRAYNEQFF
14,NA,NA,TRBJ1-5,TRBV3-1/TRBV3-2,TGTGCCAGCAGCCAAGGCAGGGGTGGGCAGCCCCAGCATTTT,CASSQGRGGQPQHF
13,NA,NA,TRBJ2-3,TRBV12-3/TRBV12-4,TGTGCCAGCAGGCCAACTAGCACATATACGCAGTATTTT,CASRPTSTYTQYF
15,NA,TRBD1,TRBJ2-1,TRBV15,TGTGCCACCAGCAGAGATGGACAGGTTAACAATGAGCAGTTCTTC,CATSRDGQVNNEQFF
17,NA,TRBD1,TRBJ2-7,TRBV15,TGTGCCACCAGCAGAGATGCCCGGACAGGGAAAACCTACGAGCAGTACTTC,CATSRDARTGKTYEQYF
15,NA,NA,TRBJ2-5,TRBV18,TGTGCCAGCTCACCGGGTCTGGCAGGCGAGGGGACCCAGTACTTC,CASSPGLAGEGTQYF
16,NA,NA,TRBJ2-1,TRBV9,TGTGCCAGCAGCCGACCCCAGCAAAGGCGGGTCAATGAGCAGTTCTTC,CASSRPQQRRVNEQFF
15,NA,NA,TRBJ2-5,TRBV5-1,TGCGCCAGCACCGCTGTAGGTCTAGCTGAAGAGACCCAGTACTTC,CASTAVGLAEETQYF
14,NA,NA,TRBJ2-2,TRBV21-1,TGTGCCAGCAGCAAAGGAACTTCGTCCTGGTTGGTGTTTTTT,CASSKGTSSWLVFF
13,NA,NA,TRBJ2-7,TRBV18,TGTGCCAGCTCACCCCAGGCAGAGAACGAGCAGTACTTC,CASSPQAENEQYF
14,NA,NA,TRBJ1-2,TRBV9,TGTGCCAGCAGCGGAGGGACACACCACTATGGCTACACCTTC,CASSGGTHHYGYTF
15,NA,TRBD1,TRBJ2-7,TRBV28,TGTGCCAGCAGTTCACCGGGGACAGGGAACTACGAGCAGTACTTC,CASSSPGTGNYEQYF
16,NA,TRBD2,TRBJ2-5,TRBV19,TGTGCCAGTAGTATAGGAGCGGGAGGACCCCAAGAGACCCAGTACTTC,CASSIGAGGPQETQYF
15,NA,TRBD2,TRBJ2-5,TRBV7-2,TGTGCCAGCAGCATAAAAGCGGGAGTAGGTGAGACCCAGTACTTC,CASSIKAGVGETQYF
14,NA,NA,TRBJ1-5,TRBV5-1,TGCGCCAGCAGCCCGGACGGACTCGATCAGCCCCAGCATTTT,CASSPDGLDQPQHF
12,once,NA,TRBJ2-1,TRBV3-1/TRBV3-2,TGTGCCAGCAGCCAGCAGAGGAGGGAGCAGTTCTTC,CASSQQRREQFF
14,NA,NA,TRBJ2-5,TRBV6-1,TGTGCCAGCAGTGAAGAGCTACAGGAAGAGACCCAGTACTTC,CASSEELQEETQYF
14,NA,NA,TRBJ2-1,TRBV15,TGTGCCACCAGTGACCGCCGGGAGCCCAATGAGCAGTTCTTC,CATSDRREPNEQFF
16,NA,TRBD1,TRBJ2-7,TRBV6-8,TGTGCCAGCGTCGGAAGATGCCGAGACAGGGGTGGCGAGCAGTACTTC,CASVGRCRDRGGEQYF
11,NA,TRBD1,TRBJ2-7,TRBV7-9,TGTGCCAGCAGCCGGACAGGGGAAGAGTACTTC,CASSRTGEEYF
13,NA,NA,TRBJ2-3,TRBV12-3/TRBV12-4,TGTGCCAGCAGTTTAGTGTTCGGAGATACGCAGTATTTT,CASSLVFGDTQYF
14,NA,NA,TRBJ1-2,TRBV3-1/TRBV3-2,TGTGCCAGCAGCCAAGATTTCCAGGGGACAGGCTACACCTTC,CASSQDFQGTGYTF
15,once,TRBD2,TRBJ2-1,TRBV7-3,TGTGCCAGCAGCTTACTCGGGAGGGGATACAATGAGCAGTTCTTC,CASSLLGRGYNEQFF
15,NA,TRBD2,TRBJ2-1,TRBV2,TGTGCCAGCAGTGAGGGTAGCGGGAGGGCCTATGAGCAGTTCTTC,CASSEGSGRAYEQFF
14,NA,TRBD2,TRBJ2-3,TRBV5-1,TGCGCCAGCAGGGCAACTAGCGGGGGAAATACGCAGTATTTT,CASRATSGGNTQYF
18,NA,TRBD1,TRBJ2-7,TRBV3-1/TRBV3-2,TGTGCCAGCAGCAACGATCCGGGACAGGGGGCCTGGACCTACGAGCAGTACTTC,CASSNDPGQGAWTYEQYF
14,NA,TRBD2,TRBJ2-1,TRBV7-2,TGTGCCAGCAGCTCGGCTAGCGGGAAGAATGAGCAGTTCTTC,CASSSASGKNEQFF
17,NA,NA,TRBJ2-1,TRBV18,TGTGCCAGCTCACCAATGAGCCTTTCTTTCTCCTACAATGAGCAGTTCTTC,CASSPMSLSFSYNEQFF
15,NA,TRBD2,TRBJ2-7,TRBV6-5,TGTGCCAGCAGTTACAGACTAGCGGAGACCTACGAGCAGTACTTC,CASSYRLAETYEQYF
14,NA,NA,TRBJ2-7,TRBV28,TGTGCCAGCAGTTTCCCTGGAGATATCAACGAGCAGTACTTC,CASSFPGDINEQYF
12,NA,NA,TRBJ2-1,TRBV4-3,TGCGCCAGCAGCCAAGATATGTCCGAGCAGTTCTTC,CASSQDMSEQFF
15,once,TRBD1,TRBJ1-5,TRBV28,TGTGCCAGCAGTTTATTGGGACAGGGCGGTCAGCCCCAGCATTTT,CASSLLGQGGQPQHF
13,once,NA,TRBJ2-7,TRBV27,TGTGCCAGCAGTTTACGTCGCCGGGGCGAGCAGTACTTC,CASSLRRRGEQYF
15,few,TRBD2,TRBJ2-6,TRBV15,TGTGCCACCCGGAGCGGGATCTCTGGGGCCAACGTCCTGACTTTC,CATRSGISGANVLTF
13,NA,TRBD1,TRBJ2-3,TRBV27,TGTGCCGGTTACAGGGGTAAAACAGATACGCAGTATTTT,CAGYRGKTDTQYF